These 6 T cell receptor beta chains came from one sample sequenced in a study of T cell repertoires in cytomegalovirus infection. TCRdb reprocessed the reads via MiXCR and lists one record per CDR3 protein. The sample includes 110,000 to 150,000 distinct CDR3 sequences, 32% of them seen just once. The antigens of these receptors remain unknown. The sample was CD8+ T cells from cultured PBMCs, taken from culture after CMV antigen stimulation. The origin of the receptors is a human donor in good health (CMV status not recorded). Some clones in this sample may be carry-over from other donors' samples.

This clonotype was seen repeatedly, ten times or more. The chain employs TRBV5-5 and TRBJ2-3; 13 positions match TRBD2. Losses at the gene ends were 1 base for V and 2 bases for J; bases not matched to a gene: 7. From germline, CDR1 is SGHKS and CDR2 YYEKEE (reference sequence). The CDR3 has 18 amino acids. For the CDR3, the DNA is TGTGCCAGCAGCTTGACTAGCGGGGGGGCCACCTACACAGATACGCAGTATTTT. It is translated as CASSLTSGGATYTDTQYF.

Worth noting for this clonotype: A junction boundary mismatches the germline segment, possibly from a read error. The rearrangement uses TRBV4-1 and TRBJ2-1, with a weak D call TRBD1 (5 bases). The germline V gene encodes CDR1 MGHRA and CDR2 YSYEKL. This CDR3 has 17 residues. CDR3 in amino acids: CASSQGGTGSTYNKQFF. The CDR3 nucleotides are TGCGCCAGCAGCCAAGGAGGAACAGGATCAACCTACAATAAGCAGTTCTTC.

This clonotype came up many times. The chain links TRBV28 to TRBJ2-5; 11 nucleotides line up with TRBD2. This CDR3 spans 17 amino acids. V was clipped by 2 bases and J by 3 bases; unmatched bases: 8. Germline V gene sequence: CDR1 MDHEN, CDR2 SYDVKM. This CDR3 reads CASSLVSGGATEETQYF. DNA for the CDR3: TGTGCCAGCAGTTTAGTTAGCGGGGGGGCGACGGAAGAGACCCAGTACTTC. Full variable domain (remainder filled in from reference TRBV28 and TRBJ2-5): DVKVTQSSRYLVKRTGEKVFLECVQDMDHENMFWYRQDPGLGLRLIYFSYDVKMKEKGDIPEGYSVSREKKERFSLILESASTNQTSMYLCASSLVSGGATEETQYFGPGTRLLVL.

The chain recombines TRBV28 with TRBJ2-1; D gene unclear. Germline V CDR1 and CDR2: MDHEN, SYDVKM. The CDR3 loop spans 16 amino acids. V was clipped by 4 bases and J by 9 bases, with 22 bases between them. The CDR3 DNA is TGTGCCAGCAGTTCCATCCGCCGGGTAAAGGGTGGTGAGCAGTTCTTC. Protein sequence: CASSSIRRVKGGEQFF.

Note on this clonotype: A much more abundant neighbour one base away suggests this may be a read error. The V gene is TRBV28, the J gene TRBJ2-2; no reliable D call. CDR1 is MDHEN and CDR2 is SYDVKM in the germline V gene. V lost 11 bases and J lost 6, with 13 bases in between. CDR3 length equals 12 residues. In DNA form, the CDR3 reads TGTGCCGGCTTTGCTGGCGCCGGGGAGCTGTTTTTT. As protein: CAGFAGAGELFF.

This clonotype was found a few times. The V and J genes are TRBV27 and TRBJ2-5, with D perhaps matching TRBD1 (5 bases). The CDR3 loop spans 15 amino acids. CDR1 is MNHEY and CDR2 is SMNVEV in the germline V gene (reference sequence). The V gene lost 6 bases and the J gene lost 2 bases, with 16 bases spanning the gap. For the CDR3, the DNA is TGTGCCAGCAGGAAGGGGTCTTGGCAGCAAGAGACCCAGTACTTC. Amino acid sequence: CASRKGSWQQETQYF.